These 8 T cell receptor beta chains were all obtained from the same sample, sequenced in a study of T cell repertoires and leukemia-associated antigens. The antigens for these receptors are not known. TCRdb reprocessed the 5' RACE reads via MiXCR and lists one record per CDR3 protein. The table shows around 12,000 distinct CDR3 sequences, with around 40% occurring only once. Sequencing used CD3+ T cells sorted from blood and cultured. These receptor sequences come from a female donor in good health.

This clonotype was counted at least ten times. V and J are TRBV27 and TRBJ2-5; TRBD2 aligns across 8 bases. Losses at the gene ends were 6 bases for V and 5 bases for J; bases not matched to a gene: 5. Germline V lookup: CDR1 MNHEY, CDR2 SMNVEV (reference sequence). The CDR3 loop spans 13 amino acids. The CDR3 DNA reads as TGTGCCAGCAGAGGACTAGCTTCGGAGACCCAGTACTTC. Translated, it gives CASRGLASETQYF.

J is TRBJ1-6 and V is TRBV27; D gene ambiguous. The CDR3 length is 13 residues. Trimming removed 5 bases at V and 7 bases at J, with 9 bases between. Germline assignment: CDR1 MNHEY and CDR2 SMNVEV (reference sequence). The CDR3: CASSTYRNSPLHF. In nucleotides, the CDR3 is TGTGCCAGCAGTACTTATAGGAATTCACCCCTCCACTTT.

This clonotype was counted many times. The rearrangement links TRBV18 to TRBJ1-1, with D unclear. There are 13 residues in the CDR3. Trimming took 6 bases from V and 1 from J, leaving 9 bases between them. Germline lookup yields CDR1 KGHSH and CDR2 LQKENI. CDR3 sequence reads: CASSHQSNTEAFF. CDR3 bases: TGTGCCAGCTCGCACCAGTCGAACACTGAAGCTTTCTTT.

By sample share, this clonotype is medium-sized. The chain couples TRBV14 to TRBJ1-1, with D uncertain. This CDR3 has 16 residues. Per the germline V gene, CDR1 is SGHDN and CDR2 is FVKESK. Trimming took off 0 bases at V and 5 bases at J, with 16 bases between the two ends. The CDR3 loop is CASSQDGRAGKTEAFF. CDR3 nucleotide sequence: TGTGCCAGCAGCCAAGATGGACGGGCTGGGAAAACTGAAGCTTTCTTT.

This chain connects TRBV23-1 to TRBJ2-1; 7 bases align to TRBD2. TRBV23-1 is classed as an ORF, of uncertain function. This CDR3 is built from 15 residues. CDR3 residues: CAPLRLAVPYNEQFF. The CDR3 nucleotides are TGCGCACCCCTTCGGCTAGCGGTCCCCTACAATGAGCAGTTCTTC.

This clonotype has only one observation. This chain links TRBV20-1 with TRBJ2-1, with TRBD2 matching 15 bases. Losses at the gene ends were 4 bases for V and 2 bases for J; bases not matched to a gene: 6. CDR3 length: 17 residues. The germline V gene encodes CDR1 DFQATT and CDR2 SNEGSKA (reference sequence). As DNA, the CDR3 is TGCAGTGCTAAGGGACTAGCGGGAGGCCTTGCCTACAATGAGCAGTTCTTC. Its translation: CSAKGLAGGLAYNEQFF.

On this clonotype: A read error may be the cause here, since a much bigger clone is one base away. The gene calls are TRBV20-1 and TRBJ2-3, with TRBD2 matching 9 bases. Germline V CDR1 and CDR2: DFQATT, SNEGSKA (reference sequence). This CDR3 spans 12 amino acids. The CDR3 DNA reads as TGCTGTGCTAGCGGGGACACAGATACGCAGTATTTT. Its translation: CCASGDTDTQYF.

This clonotype was found a few times. The rearrangement links TRBV29-1 to TRBJ2-2, with 8 positions matching TRBD2. Looked up from germline, CDR1 is SQVTM and CDR2 is ANQGSEA. The CDR3 has 16 residues. The V gene end was trimmed by 4 bases and the J gene end by 4 bases; junction bases not matched to a gene: 11. In DNA form, the CDR3 reads TGCAGCGTTGGCGACAAGCGGGAGATGCCCACCGGGGAGCTGTTTTTT. The encoded protein is CSVGDKREMPTGELFF.